This TCR beta chain derives from a study of tumor and adjacent non-tumor tissue in lung cancer. For the study at large: Patients were aged about 31 to 85, nine to eleven men and about five women, stage I to III. Study-wide findings and caveats: Compared with tumor, normal lung showed significantly lower TCR diversity. In normal lung, the top 100 clones were significantly more dominant than in tumor.

This clonotype appeared a single time. What it binds is not known. The germline gene is not matched at one end of the junction; a read error may be the cause. The V gene's germline CDR1 is SGHAT and CDR2 FQNNGV. The CDR3 runs to 15 residues. This sample's RNA came from whole unsorted tissue. Newly diagnosed lung cancer patients had thoracic surgery in China, August–late 2014, without prior chemotherapy. TCRbeta libraries were built with three rounds of nested PCR, modified from ARM-PCR. TCRdb re-analysed the multiplex PCR reads in MiXCR, keeping a single row per CDR3 protein. The sample yields under 95,000 distinct CDR3 sequences, around 65% seen once.

Sequenced material: lung tumor tissue. V usage is TRBV11-2 and J usage is TRBJ2-7; possible D gene TRBD1, 5 bases. The origin of this receptor is a man between 65 and 85 years old with non-small cell lung cancer. CDR3 residues: CVSSLDTIRGYEQYF. The CDR3 DNA follows: TGTGTCAGCAGCTTAGATACCATAAGGGGTTACGAGCAGTACTTC. The variable domain in full, completed from reference TRBV11-2 and TRBJ2-7, reads EAGVAQSPRYKIIEKRQSVAFWCNPISGHATLYWYQQILGQGPKLLIQFQNNGVVDDSQLPKDRFSAERLKGVDSTLKIQPAKLEDSAVYLCVSSLDTIRGYEQYFGPGTRLTVT.